The source of this TCR beta chain is a study of naive and memory T cell subsets. TCR cDNA received a 3' ligated oligonucleotide that carried a UMI. RNA was extracted from approximately 2.4 ml of whole blood of healthy adults. Cells were not sorted; total RNA input targeted roughly 1 to 1000 ng. The ends lost 5 bases at V and 2 bases at J; junction bases unmatched: 6. Germline V CDR1 and CDR2: SNHLY, FYNNEI. The CDR3 has 15 amino acids. The study's findings and limits: The RNA method is potentially sensitive to activation and differentiation changes.

Worth noting for this clonotype: Its antigen is not known.

Ligated cDNA underwent four rounds of PCR with nested alpha and beta constant region primers and SP2. Blood and skin TCR RNA was reverse transcribed with alpha and beta constant primers. From the 5' RACE reads, TCRdb called clonotypes with MiXCR, one entry per CDR3 protein. This sample has 56,000 or so distinct CDR3 sequences, with around 7.3% found just once. The V and J genes are TRBV2 and TRBJ2-1; 7 positions match TRBD2. This sequence was found in a female donor in good health. CDR3 sequence (DNA): TGTGCCAGCAGTCGGGAGGCGGGGCCCTACAATGAGCAGTTCTTC. It specifies CASSREAGPYNEQFF. The entire variable domain, with the rest obtained from reference TRBV2 and TRBJ2-1, is as follows: EPEVTQTPSHQVTQMGQEVILRCVPISNHLYFYWYRQILGQKVEFLVSFYNNEISEKSEIFDDQFSVERPDGSNFTLKIRSTKLEDSAMYFCASSREAGPYNEQFFGPGTRLTVL.